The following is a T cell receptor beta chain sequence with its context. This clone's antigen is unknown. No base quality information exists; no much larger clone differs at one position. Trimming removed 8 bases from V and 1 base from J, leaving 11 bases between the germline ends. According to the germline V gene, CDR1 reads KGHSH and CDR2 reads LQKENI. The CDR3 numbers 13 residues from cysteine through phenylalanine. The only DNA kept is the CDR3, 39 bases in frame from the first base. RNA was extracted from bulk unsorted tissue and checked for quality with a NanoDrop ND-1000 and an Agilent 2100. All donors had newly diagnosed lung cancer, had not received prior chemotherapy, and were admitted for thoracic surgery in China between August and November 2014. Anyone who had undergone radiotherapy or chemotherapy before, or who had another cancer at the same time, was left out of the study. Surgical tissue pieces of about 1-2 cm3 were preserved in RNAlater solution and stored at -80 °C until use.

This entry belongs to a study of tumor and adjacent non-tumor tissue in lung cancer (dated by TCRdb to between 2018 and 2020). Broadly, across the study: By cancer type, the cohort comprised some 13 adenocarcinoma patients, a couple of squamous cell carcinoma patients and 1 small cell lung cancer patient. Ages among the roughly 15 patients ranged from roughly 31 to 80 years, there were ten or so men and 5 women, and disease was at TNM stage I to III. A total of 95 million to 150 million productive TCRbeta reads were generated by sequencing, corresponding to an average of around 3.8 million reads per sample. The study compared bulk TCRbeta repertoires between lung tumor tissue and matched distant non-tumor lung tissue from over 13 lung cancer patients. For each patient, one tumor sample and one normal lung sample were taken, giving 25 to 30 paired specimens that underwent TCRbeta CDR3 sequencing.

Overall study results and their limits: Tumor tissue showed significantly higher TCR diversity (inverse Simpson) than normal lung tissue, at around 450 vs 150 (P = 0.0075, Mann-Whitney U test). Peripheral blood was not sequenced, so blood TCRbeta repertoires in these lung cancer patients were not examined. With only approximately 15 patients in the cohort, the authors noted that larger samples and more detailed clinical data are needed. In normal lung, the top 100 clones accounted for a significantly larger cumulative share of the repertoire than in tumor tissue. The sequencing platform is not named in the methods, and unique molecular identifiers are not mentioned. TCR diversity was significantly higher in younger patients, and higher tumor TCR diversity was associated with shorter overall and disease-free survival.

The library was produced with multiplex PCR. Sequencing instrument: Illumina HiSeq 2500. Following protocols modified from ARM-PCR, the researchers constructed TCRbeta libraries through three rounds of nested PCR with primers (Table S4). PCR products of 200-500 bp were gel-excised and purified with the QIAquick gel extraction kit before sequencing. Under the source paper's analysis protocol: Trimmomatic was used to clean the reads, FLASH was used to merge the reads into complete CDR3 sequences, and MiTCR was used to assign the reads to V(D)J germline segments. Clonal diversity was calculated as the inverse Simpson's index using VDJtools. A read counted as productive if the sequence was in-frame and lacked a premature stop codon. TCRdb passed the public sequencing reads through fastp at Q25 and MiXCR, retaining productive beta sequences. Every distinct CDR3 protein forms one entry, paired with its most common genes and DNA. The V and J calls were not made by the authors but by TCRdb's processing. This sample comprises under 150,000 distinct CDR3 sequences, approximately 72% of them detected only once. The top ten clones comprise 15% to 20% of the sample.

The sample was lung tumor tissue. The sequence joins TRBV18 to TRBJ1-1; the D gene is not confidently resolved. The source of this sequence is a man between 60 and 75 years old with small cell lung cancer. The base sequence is TGTGCCAGCACTGCCGGGCCGAACACTGAAGCTTTCTTT. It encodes CASTAGPNTEAFF. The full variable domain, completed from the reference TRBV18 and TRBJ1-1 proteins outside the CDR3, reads NAGVMQNPRHLVRRRGQEARLRCSPMKGHSHVYWYRQLPEEGLKFMVYLQKENIIDESGMPKERFSAEFPKEGPSILRIQQVVRGDSAAYFCASTAGPNTEAFFGQGTRLTVV.